Below are 30 T cell receptor beta chains sequenced from a single sample in a study of tissue T cells after allogeneic stem cell transplantation (dated by TCRdb to 2022 to 2024). The sample's time point label, in plain terms: mouse harvest day 7 after allogeneic transplant. Mouse grafts combined 10^7 T-cell-depleted bone marrow cells with 10^6 splenic CD5+ T cells, given via tail vein injection. The library was prepared using the immunoSEQ multiplex PCR assay. TCRdb re-hosts the immuneACCESS table, in-frame sequences only. Its copies lack some clones; in the studies checked, an unresolved V gene accounts for under half of them, and the cause for the rest is not known. In this sample the table shows several thousand clones, approximately 47% of which occur a single time. The biggest ten clones account for less than 8.5% of the sample. The sequenced sample consisted of gut tissue. These receptor sequences come from a female BALB/c mouse given C57BL/6 T cells with graft-versus-host disease after an allogeneic hematopoietic cell transplant.

This clone is deemed large. The listed genes are named as in mouse. The part of the CDR3 DNA that was read is TGTGCCAGCGGTGAGAGGGGCTATGAACAGTAC. Its protein is CASGERGYEQY. In full, the CDR3 reads CASGERGYEQYF. The chain carries TRBV13-2 and TRBJ2-7, with D tentatively TRBD1 (5 bases). The read terminates 1 residue ahead of where the CDR3 ends, so the germline J gene completes it. V was cut by 2 bases and J by 3 bases, with 6 bases left in between. The CDR3 has 12 amino acids. CDR1 and CDR2 (germline): NNHNN, SYGAGS (reference sequence).

As regards this clone: Gene names are the mouse ones. Read data end 1 residue before the CDR3 end; the end is taken from the germline J gene. The chain employs TRBV26 and TRBJ2-5; the match to TRBD2 covers 13 bases. The V and J ends lost 4 bases and 3 bases, in that order; junction bases with no gene match: 4. Germline values: CDR1 KGHPV, CDR2 FQNQEV (reference sequence). This CDR3 region has 16 residues. The CDR3 loop reads CASSPGLGGGQDTQYF. CDR3 DNA (partial): TGTGCCAGCAGTCCGGGACTGGGGGGGGGACAAGACACCCAGTAC.

In its sample, this clone ranks as medium-sized. Mouse gene names and germline throughout. The CDR3 end lies 1 residue beyond the end of the read and is filled in from the germline J gene. The chain carries TRBV24 and TRBJ2-7; 12 bases align to TRBD1. The germline V gene encodes CDR1 KGHTA and CDR2 FRNEEI. V shed 3 bases and J 5 bases; nucleotides not matched to a gene: 2. The CDR3 has 14 residues. The CDR3 DNA, read in part, is TGTGCCAGCAGTCTTGGGACAGGGGGCGATGAACAGTAC. As protein: CASSLGTGGDEQY. The full CDR3 reads CASSLGTGGDEQYF.

In this sample, this clone turned up a few times. Germline and genes: mouse. The read is 1 residue too short to cover the CDR3 end, so that end is filled in from the germline J gene. V usage is TRBV17 and J usage is TRBJ2-7; 12 bases align to TRBD2. The CDR3 loop spans 15 amino acids. The junction had 4 bases not matched to a gene; V was cut back by 5 bases and J by 2 bases. CDR1 and CDR2 (germline): MNHDT, YYDKIL. The sequenced part of the CDR3 DNA is TGTGCTAGCAGTCCCGGGACTGGGGGGCCCTATGAACAGTAC. Protein product: CASSPGTGGPYEQY. In full, the CDR3 reads CASSPGTGGPYEQYF.

In regard to this clone: Any gene name here is a mouse gene name. Sequencing ends 1 residue short of the CDR3 end; the germline J gene provides the rest. This rearrangement joins TRBV12-2 to TRBJ2-7; TRBD2 aligns across 13 bases. CDR1 is SGHLS and CDR2 is HYDKME in the germline V gene. Unmatched junction bases numbered 4, after V lost 3 bases and J lost 6 bases. This CDR3 region has 14 residues. Partial CDR3 DNA: TGTGCCAGCTCTTCGGACTGGGGGGGCGTTGAACAGTAC. As protein: CASSSDWGGVEQY. The CDR3 in full is CASSSDWGGVEQYF.

Turning to this clone: Gene names denote mouse genes. The CDR3 end lies 1 residue beyond the end of the read and is filled in from the germline J gene. The chain has TRBV2 and TRBJ2-4, with 13 bases fitting TRBD2. The CDR3 is made up of 17 amino acids. From germline, CDR1 is LGHNA and CDR2 YSYQKL. The trim removed 2 bases at V and 1 base at J, leaving 3 bases unmatched. The CDR3 DNA, read in part, is TGTGCCAGCAGCCAAACCGGGACTGGGGGGGGTCAAAACACCTTGTAC. Translating it yields CASSQTGTGGGQNTLY. The full CDR3 protein reads CASSQTGTGGGQNTLYF. Filled out from reference TRBV2 and TRBJ2-4, the complete variable domain reads DPKIIQKPKYLVAVTGSEKILICEQYLGHNAMYWYRQSAKKPLEFMFSYSYQKLMDNQTASSRFQPQSSKKNHLDLQITALKPDDSATYFCASSQTGTGGGQNTLYFGAGTRLSVL.

Sample share makes this clone medium-sized. Gene names and germline refer to mouse. The read falls 1 residue short of the CDR3 end, and the missing part is taken from the germline J gene. This chain connects TRBV13-2 to TRBJ2-3; tentatively, D is TRBD1 or TRBD2 (6 bases each). V was clipped by 4 bases and J by 0 bases, with 12 bases between them. The CDR3 totals 15 residues. Germline assignment: CDR1 NNHNN and CDR2 SYGAGS (reference sequence). The CDR3 here is CASGLGGTSAETLYF. The sequenced part of the CDR3 DNA is TGTGCCAGCGGTCTTGGGGGCACTAGTGCAGAAACGCTGTAT.

Comments on this clone: Genes and germline come from the mouse. The read finishes 1 residue shy of the CDR3 end, and the germline J gene is used to complete it. The rearrangement joins TRBV19 to TRBJ2-7, with D maybe TRBD1 (5 bases). Germline V gene lookup returns CDR1 FNHDT and CDR2 SITEND (reference sequence). V lost 1 base and J lost 3, with 5 bases in between. The CDR3 has 12 amino acids. CDR3 region: CASSIRGYEQYF. The CDR3 DNA, read in part, is TGTGCCAGCAGTATAAGGGGCTATGAACAGTAC.

This clone was seen a handful of times. Genes and germline come from the mouse. CDR3 loop: CASSLQGYAEQFF. CDR3 DNA, as far as it was read: TGTGCCAGCAGTTTACAGGGATATGCTGAGCAGTTC. The V call is TRBV26, the J call TRBJ2-1, with D tentatively TRBD1 (6 bases). The missing CDR3 end, 1 residue past where the read stops, is filled in from the germline J gene. The germline gives CDR1 KGHPV, CDR2 FQNQEV (reference sequence). This CDR3 comprises 13 residues. The V end was cut by 5 bases, the J end by 4 bases, with 9 bases between.

In regard to this clone: Genes here carry mouse names. The CDR3 end is not reached by the read, which stops 1 residue before it; the germline J gene fills it in. The chain joins TRBV3 to TRBJ1-4, with TRBD1 matching 7 bases. The CDR3 runs to 14 residues. V shed 4 bases and J 4 bases; nucleotides not matched to a gene: 3. CDR1 SNHLY and CDR2 FYNGKV come from the germline V gene (reference sequence). The CDR3 bases that were read are TGTGCCAGCAGCTCCGGGACAGACAACGAAAGATTATTT. It yields the protein CASSSGTDNERLF. The full CDR3 protein is CASSSGTDNERLFF.

This clone was seen more than once but under ten times. Mouse germline and gene names are used. The sequenced fragment ends 1 residue before the CDR3 boundary, so the rest is inferred from the germline J gene. This chain uses TRBV26 with TRBJ2-7; 11 bases are shared with TRBD2. Germline CDR1 and CDR2: KGHPV and FQNQEV (reference sequence). The V segment lost 5 bases and the J segment 4 bases; nucleotides outside the gene matches: 1. The CDR3 contains 13 residues. The CDR3 DNA, read in part, is TGTGCCAGCAGTGGGGACTGGGGGTATGAACAGTAC. This gives the protein CASSGDWGYEQY. In full, the CDR3 is CASSGDWGYEQYF. The entire variable domain, with the rest obtained from reference TRBV26 and TRBJ2-7, is as follows: NSKVIQTPRYLVKGQGQKAKMRCIPEKGHPVVFWYQQNKNNEFKFLINFQNQEVLQQIDMTEKRFSAECPSNSPCSLEIQSSEAGDSALYLCASSGDWGYEQYFGPGTRLTVL.

Worth noting for this clone: Gene names are the mouse ones. The CDR3 goes on 1 residue after the read ends, and that part is filled in from the germline J gene. In the same sample, other DNA sequences code for this CDR3. The chain combines TRBV13-3 with TRBJ1-2, with TRBD1 as a possible D gene (6 bases). CDR3 size: 15 residues. Between the trimmed V and J ends, which lost 4 bases and 0 bases, there was a span of 13 bases. Per the germline V gene, CDR1 is NNHDY and CDR2 is SYVADS. CDR3 loop: CASSLRDIANSDYTF. The part of the CDR3 DNA that was read is TGTGCCAGCAGTCTCCGGGACATTGCAAACTCCGACTACACC.

This clone is large. Mouse germline and gene names are used. Read sequence stops 1 residue before the CDR3 end, and the germline J gene provides the missing end. V usage is TRBV3 and J usage is TRBJ1-5; TRBD1 matches at 8 bases. Germline-derived CDR1 and CDR2 are SNHLY and FYNGKV (reference sequence). The CDR3 extends over 13 amino acids. After removal of 4 bases from V and 8 bases from J, the junction contained 4 bases not matched to a gene. The part of the CDR3 DNA that was read is TGTGCCAGCAGCTCGGACAGGGTGGAGGCTCCGCTT. Its protein product is CASSSDRVEAPL. The CDR3, in full, reads CASSSDRVEAPLF.

In regard to this clone: These gene names are mouse names. The CDR3 spells CAWGEIANTEVFF. The CDR3 bases that were read are TGTGCCTGGGGAGAGATTGCAAACACAGAAGTCTTC. V usage is TRBV31 and J usage is TRBJ1-1; D is undetermined. The read falls 1 residue short of the CDR3 end, and the missing part is taken from the germline J gene. With 5 bases removed from V and 0 bases from J, the gap between germline ends came to 10 bases. The V gene's germline CDR1 is GKSSPN and CDR2 SITVG. This CDR3 contains 13 residues.

As concerns this clone: Gene names are mouse gene names. The sequenced fragment ends 1 residue before the CDR3 boundary, so the rest is inferred from the germline J gene. The rearrangement links TRBV23 to TRBJ2-3; the D segment call TRBD2 is taken from the table without a DNA check. Germline CDR1 and CDR2: KGHTA and FQNQQP. There are 16 residues in the CDR3. The CDR3 here is CSSSLGTGGGAETLYF. The sequenced CDR3 bases are TGCTCCAGCAGTCTCGGGACTGGGGGCGGTGCAGAAACGCTGTAT.

As to this clone: Gene names and germline refer to mouse. The missing CDR3 end, 1 residue past where the read stops, is filled in from the germline J gene. The rearrangement joins TRBV26 to TRBJ2-4; the D gene is possibly TRBD1 (6 bases). The CDR3 loop spans 14 amino acids. V dropped 8 bases and J dropped 0 bases, with 12 bases sitting between them. CDR1 is KGHPV and CDR2 is FQNQEV in the germline V gene (reference sequence). Incomplete CDR3 DNA: TGTGCCAGCGGCCGGGACATTAGTCAAAACACCTTGTAC. Translation gives CASGRDISQNTLY. The complete CDR3 reads CASGRDISQNTLYF.

With regard to this clone: Gene names and germline match the mouse. The read is 1 residue too short to cover the CDR3 end, so that end is filled in from the germline J gene. The rearrangement links TRBV1 to TRBJ2-5; the D gene is possibly TRBD1 (6 bases). V shed 3 bases and J shed 3 bases, with 10 bases lying between them. The CDR3 extends over 14 amino acids. From germline, CDR1 is NSQYPW and CDR2 LRSPGD (reference sequence). The CDR3: CTCSAGHSQDTQYF. The CDR3 DNA, read in part, is TGCACCTGCAGTGCGGGACATAGTCAAGACACCCAGTAC.

This clone has only a few counts. Gene names denote mouse genes. Read data end 1 residue before the CDR3 end; the end is taken from the germline J gene. The chain joins TRBV17 to TRBJ2-4, with D hard to call. The CDR3 is 12 amino acids. The germline V and J ends were trimmed by 0 bases and 3 bases, with 1 base remaining between them. Germline V gene sequence: CDR1 MNHDT, CDR2 YYDKIL. The CDR3 DNA, read in part, is TGTGCTAGCAGTAGAGACCAAAACACCTTGTAC. Translation gives CASSRDQNTLY. The entire CDR3 protein is CASSRDQNTLYF. The entire variable domain, with the rest obtained from reference TRBV17 and TRBJ2-4, is as follows: DTTVKQNPRYKLARVGKPVNLICSQTMNHDTMYWYQKKPNQAPKLLLFYYDKILNREADTFEKFQSSRPNNSFCSLYIGSAGLEYSAMYLCASSRDQNTLYFGAGTRLSVL.

As regards this clone: Gene labels here are mouse ones. Read data end 1 residue before the CDR3 end; the end is taken from the germline J gene. The V and J genes are TRBV12-1 and TRBJ2-5; TRBD1 might be the D (6 bases). Between the trimmed V and J ends, which lost 0 bases and 4 bases, there was a span of 7 bases. Germline V gene data show CDR1 as SGHSN and CDR2 as HYEKVE. The CDR3 loop spans 13 amino acids. CDR3 region: CASSLGTKDTQYF. The DNA read from the CDR3 is TGTGCCAGCTCTCTCGGGACAAAAGACACCCAGTAC.

In its sample, this clone was seen a few times. The genes and germline here are from mouse. The read gets to within 1 residue of the CDR3 end, and the germline J gene fills in the rest. J is TRBJ1-1 and V is TRBV19, with D unresolved. The CDR3 spans 11 residues. Trimming removed 5 bases from V and 4 bases from J, with 6 bases in between. Germline lookup yields CDR1 FNHDT and CDR2 SITEND (reference sequence). The part of the CDR3 DNA that was read is TGTGCCAGCAGCCGTGTCACAGAAGTCTTC. Translating it yields CASSRVTEVF. Given in full, the CDR3 is CASSRVTEVFF.

This clone has a handful of counts. Each gene name is a mouse one. The read is 1 residue too short to cover the CDR3 end, so that end is filled in from the germline J gene. The chain carries TRBV13-1 and TRBJ2-4; D unclear. The V end was cut by 1 base, the J end by 5 bases, with 8 bases between. CDR3 length equals 13 residues. The germline V gene encodes CDR1 NSHNY and CDR2 SYGAGN. The CDR3 DNA, read in part, is TGTGCCAGCAGTGATCGGGTGGGAAACACCTTGTAC. Residues: CASSDRVGNTLY. The entire CDR3 protein reads CASSDRVGNTLYF.

In the case of this clone: Genes and germline are mouse. The read stops 1 residue short of the end of the CDR3; the missing end is completed from the germline J gene. This rearrangement joins TRBV12-1 to TRBJ2-4; D is ambiguous. Germline CDR1 and CDR2: SGHSN and HYEKVE. The CDR3 is 14 residues long. V dropped 1 base and J dropped 0 bases, with 7 bases sitting between them. CDR3 bases read: TGTGCCAGCTCTCTTTCAAGCAGTCAAAACACCTTGTAC. Amino acid sequence: CASSLSSSQNTLY. The whole CDR3 protein is CASSLSSSQNTLYF.

Notes on this clone: Gene labels here are mouse ones. With the read ending 1 residue before the CDR3 end, the germline J gene is used to fill in that end. The rearrangement links TRBV5 to TRBJ1-1, with D hard to call. Germline V gene sequence: CDR1 LGHNA, CDR2 YNLKQL (reference sequence). The CDR3 length is 11 residues. The V end lost 3 bases, the J end lost 4 bases, and 3 bases lay between the germline ends. The CDR3 sequence: CASSQGTEVFF. CDR3 DNA, as far as it was read: TGTGCCAGCAGCCAGGGCACAGAAGTCTTC.

Turning to this clone: Gene names denote mouse genes. The sequenced fragment ends 1 residue before the CDR3 boundary, so the rest is inferred from the germline J gene. V gene TRBV16 combines with J gene TRBJ2-5, with 7 bases fitting TRBD2. This CDR3 comprises 16 residues. Germline loops: CDR1 SGHSA, CDR2 FRNQAP. Germline trimming cut 5 bases from V and 0 bases from J; bases unmatched to any gene: 8. CDR3 residues: CASSARLGPNQDTQYF. The CDR3 DNA, read in part, is TGTGCAAGCAGCGCCCGACTGGGCCCTAACCAAGACACCCAGTAC. Looking up the rest from reference TRBV16 and TRBJ2-5 gives the full variable domain: NAGVIQTPRHKVTGKGQEATLWCEPISGHSAVFWYRQTIVQGLEFLTYFRNQAPIDDSGMPKERFSAQMPNQSHSTLKIQSTQPQDSAVYLCASSARLGPNQDTQYFGPGTRLLVL.

As regards this clone: Genes and germline come from the mouse. Read coverage stops 1 residue before the CDR3 terminus; the germline J gene supplies the remainder. The chain has TRBV2 and TRBJ1-1; possible D gene TRBD1, 6 bases. CDR1 and CDR2 from the germline V gene are LGHNA and YSYQKL. With 0 bases removed from V and 10 bases from J, the gap between germline ends came to 9 bases. This CDR3 has 12 amino acids. This CDR3 reads CASSQDTGLVFF. The CDR3 DNA, read in part, is TGTGCCAGCAGCCAAGATACAGGGCTAGTCTTC.

In the case of this clone: Gene names are mouse gene names. Read sequence stops 1 residue before the CDR3 end, and the germline J gene provides the missing end. The chain has TRBV24 and TRBJ2-7, with TRBD1 matching 8 bases. Trimming took 4 bases from V and 6 from J; bases not matched to a gene: 2. The CDR3 loop spans 12 amino acids. Germline V gene lookup returns CDR1 KGHTA and CDR2 FRNEEI. CDR3 DNA (partial): TGTGCCAGCAGTCGGACAGGGCGTGAACAGTAC. Translated, it gives CASSRTGREQY. The whole CDR3 protein is CASSRTGREQYF.

With regard to this clone: Genes here carry mouse names. The CDR3 goes on 1 residue after the read ends, and that part is filled in from the germline J gene. This chain joins TRBV12-1 and TRBJ1-2; no firm D call. The CDR3 runs to 13 residues. V was cut by 0 bases and J by 0 bases, with 4 bases left in between. The germline V gene encodes CDR1 SGHSN and CDR2 HYEKVE. The CDR3 bases that were read are TGTGCCAGCTCTCTCGGACCAAACTCCGACTACACC. The encoded protein is CASSLGPNSDYT. The CDR3 reads in full as CASSLGPNSDYTF.

Concerning this clone itself: Mouse names are used for the genes. The CDR3 goes on 1 residue after the read ends, and that part is filled in from the germline J gene. The genes are TRBV26 and TRBJ2-2; D is unresolved. This CDR3 comprises 12 residues. V shed 1 base and J shed 4 bases, with 1 base lying between them. Germline V gene sequence: CDR1 KGHPV, CDR2 FQNQEV (reference sequence). This CDR3 reads CASSLFTGQLYF. The CDR3 DNA, read in part, is TGTGCCAGCAGTCTGTTCACCGGGCAGCTCTAC.

Turning to this clone: Each gene name is a mouse one. The read ends 1 residue shy of where the CDR3 ends; the end is completed using the germline J gene. The J gene is TRBJ2-7, the V gene TRBV2; 9 bases line up with TRBD2. The CDR3 loop spans 15 amino acids. Germline assignment: CDR1 LGHNA and CDR2 YSYQKL. J gave up 3 bases and V 0 bases, and 3 bases lay outside the gene matches. The CDR3 protein is CASSQENWGVYEQYF. CDR3 bases read: TGTGCCAGCAGCCAAGAGAACTGGGGGGTCTATGAACAGTAC.

This clone appeared a few times. Gene names and germline match the mouse. From the germline J gene comes the end of the CDR3, since the read stops 1 residue before it. This chain uses TRBV19 with TRBJ2-7; possible D gene TRBD1, 6 bases. Germline V lookup: CDR1 FNHDT, CDR2 SITEND (reference sequence). Deletions cut 4 bases from V and 8 bases from J, with 10 bases between. The CDR3 length is 11 residues. CDR3 residues: CASSSGTKQYF. The part of the CDR3 DNA that was read is TGTGCCAGCAGTTCCGGGACAAAACAGTAC.